This T cell receptor (beta chain) was captured by sequencing in a study of CD8+ T cells in alopecia areata (dated 2018 in TCRdb). A note on the overall study: Treated patients were enrolled in an open-label pilot trial of oral tofacitinib, 5 to 10 mg twice daily, for moderate-to-severe alopecia areata. Tofacitinib was given for 6 to 18 months, followed by 6 months of follow-up off drug to assess delayed response and recurrence. For the treated patients, the SALT score, which quantifies what percentage of scalp surface area is affected, served as the measure of disease severity. High-throughput TCRbeta sequencing was used to examine T cell clonal expansion in alopecia areata in both the C3H/HeJ mouse model and human patients. Scalp tissue and sorted CD4+ and CD8+ peripheral blood T cells from patchy and totalis/universalis alopecia areata patients and from healthy controls were covered by human TCRbeta sequencing. Tofacitinib-treated patients had biopsies at baseline and at 4 and 24 weeks of treatment, with a later scalp biopsy in several patients. Scalp clonality was compared among normal scalp (n=4), patchy alopecia areata scalp (n=8), and alopecia totalis/universalis scalp (n=8). RNA was obtained with the PAXgene miRNA kit for fixed scalp, the miRNeasy kit for PBMCs, and the RNeasy kit for mouse skin. immunoSEQ multiplex PCR using 35 Vbeta forward primers and 13 Jbeta reverse primers was used to amplify TCRbeta CDR3 regions. What the research found in general, with its limitations: Compared with normal scalp, lesional scalp had higher clonality and more expanded CD8+ clones, particularly in alopecia totalis/universalis, a pattern that suggests antigenic drive. Many expanded lesional clones persisted in scalp and blood during tofacitinib treatment, which may partly explain relapse after stopping treatment. Unlike mouse skin, where gammadelta T cells dominate, normal human skin contains resident alphabeta T cells that get sequenced too, which complicates analysis of the scalp TCR repertoire. Tofacitinib significantly decreased scalp clonality and the number of expanded CD8+ clones among the top 100 scalp clones. Because the treated cohort was small and had only one nonresponder, larger studies are needed to examine links between baseline CD8+ expansion and response. Shared TCR sequences between patients were less evident than in mice, which may be partly attributable to HLA diversity in the patient population.

A remark on this clone: This receptor's antigen is unknown. Per-nucleotide qualities are absent, and no much larger clonotype sits a single base away.

In the germline V gene (reference sequence), CDR1 corresponds to MNHEY and CDR2 to SMNVEV. Including the terminal cysteine and phenylalanine, the CDR3 comprises 13 residues. The retained sequence is limited to the CDR3, 39 bases, with the frame set at the first base. Trimming at the junction amounts to 10 bases on V and 4 bases on J, and the germline ends lie 14 bases apart. Read against the paper, the sample's time point label means: around 29 days on oral tofacitinib. The treatment or condition label here, explained by the study, means: oral pan-JAK inhibitor, 5-10 mg twice daily. Lesional scalp punch biopsies and peripheral blood were collected from alopecia areata patients. PBMCs were isolated by density centrifugation and stained for CD3, CD4 and CD8, after which CD4+ and CD8+ T cells were sorted on a FACSAria. Libraries were made using the immunoSEQ multiplex PCR assay. RNA was extracted from all samples and reverse transcribed into cDNA, which served as template for TCR sequencing. First-strand cDNA was synthesized using SuperScript III with a 2:1 mix of oligo-dT and random hexamers. A synthetic immune receptor repertoire was used to gauge amplification bias, and whatever bias remained was removed computationally. On the authors' methods: After raw reads were preprocessed to remove errors, the CDR3 was defined following IMGT conventions as running from the conserved cysteine to phenylalanine. Clonality was calculated as 1 minus Shannon entropy normalized by log2 of the number of productive unique TCRs. Whether scalp clones were CD4 or CD8 was inferred by matching scalp TCRbeta sequences against CD4 and CD8 repertoires sorted from blood. TCRdb carries this immuneACCESS record with in-frame sequences only. Its versions omit some clonotypes, under half of them owing to an unresolved V gene in the studies checked, with the rest unexplained. That table supplies the V and J calls and clone size; D and trimming were determined from the DNA. The sample includes approximately 150,000 clones, with more than 85% observed a single time. The ten top clones hold less than 15% of the sample.

This TCR came from a human donor with alopecia areata. The chain joins TRBV27 to TRBJ2-1; TRBD2 is a weak D gene call, 6 bases matching. The sample was CD8+ T cells sorted from blood, taken at week 4, from a patient treated with tofacitinib. The CDR3 region has the sequence CATGLARYNEQFF. The sequenced DNA is TGTGCCACGGGTCTAGCGAGATACAATGAGCAGTTCTTC.